The clone carrying this TCR beta chain was found a few times. The V and J ends lost 3 bases and 3 bases respectively, with 8 bases between them. CDR3 length: 13 residues. Germline V gives CDR1 SGHTA, CDR2 FQGNSA. A single record per CDR3 protein comes from TCRdb applying MiXCR to the RT-PCR reads. Here the sample spans about 680,000 distinct CDR3 sequences, 14% being singletons. This receptor was taken from a female donor in good health, serving as a healthy control. Sample: memory CD4+ T cells from blood. The gene calls are TRBV7-2 and TRBJ1-1, with no clear D. The CDR3 DNA is TGTGCCAGCAGCTTCTCCCAGTACACTGAAGCTTTCTTT. Encoded protein: CASSFSQYTEAFF.